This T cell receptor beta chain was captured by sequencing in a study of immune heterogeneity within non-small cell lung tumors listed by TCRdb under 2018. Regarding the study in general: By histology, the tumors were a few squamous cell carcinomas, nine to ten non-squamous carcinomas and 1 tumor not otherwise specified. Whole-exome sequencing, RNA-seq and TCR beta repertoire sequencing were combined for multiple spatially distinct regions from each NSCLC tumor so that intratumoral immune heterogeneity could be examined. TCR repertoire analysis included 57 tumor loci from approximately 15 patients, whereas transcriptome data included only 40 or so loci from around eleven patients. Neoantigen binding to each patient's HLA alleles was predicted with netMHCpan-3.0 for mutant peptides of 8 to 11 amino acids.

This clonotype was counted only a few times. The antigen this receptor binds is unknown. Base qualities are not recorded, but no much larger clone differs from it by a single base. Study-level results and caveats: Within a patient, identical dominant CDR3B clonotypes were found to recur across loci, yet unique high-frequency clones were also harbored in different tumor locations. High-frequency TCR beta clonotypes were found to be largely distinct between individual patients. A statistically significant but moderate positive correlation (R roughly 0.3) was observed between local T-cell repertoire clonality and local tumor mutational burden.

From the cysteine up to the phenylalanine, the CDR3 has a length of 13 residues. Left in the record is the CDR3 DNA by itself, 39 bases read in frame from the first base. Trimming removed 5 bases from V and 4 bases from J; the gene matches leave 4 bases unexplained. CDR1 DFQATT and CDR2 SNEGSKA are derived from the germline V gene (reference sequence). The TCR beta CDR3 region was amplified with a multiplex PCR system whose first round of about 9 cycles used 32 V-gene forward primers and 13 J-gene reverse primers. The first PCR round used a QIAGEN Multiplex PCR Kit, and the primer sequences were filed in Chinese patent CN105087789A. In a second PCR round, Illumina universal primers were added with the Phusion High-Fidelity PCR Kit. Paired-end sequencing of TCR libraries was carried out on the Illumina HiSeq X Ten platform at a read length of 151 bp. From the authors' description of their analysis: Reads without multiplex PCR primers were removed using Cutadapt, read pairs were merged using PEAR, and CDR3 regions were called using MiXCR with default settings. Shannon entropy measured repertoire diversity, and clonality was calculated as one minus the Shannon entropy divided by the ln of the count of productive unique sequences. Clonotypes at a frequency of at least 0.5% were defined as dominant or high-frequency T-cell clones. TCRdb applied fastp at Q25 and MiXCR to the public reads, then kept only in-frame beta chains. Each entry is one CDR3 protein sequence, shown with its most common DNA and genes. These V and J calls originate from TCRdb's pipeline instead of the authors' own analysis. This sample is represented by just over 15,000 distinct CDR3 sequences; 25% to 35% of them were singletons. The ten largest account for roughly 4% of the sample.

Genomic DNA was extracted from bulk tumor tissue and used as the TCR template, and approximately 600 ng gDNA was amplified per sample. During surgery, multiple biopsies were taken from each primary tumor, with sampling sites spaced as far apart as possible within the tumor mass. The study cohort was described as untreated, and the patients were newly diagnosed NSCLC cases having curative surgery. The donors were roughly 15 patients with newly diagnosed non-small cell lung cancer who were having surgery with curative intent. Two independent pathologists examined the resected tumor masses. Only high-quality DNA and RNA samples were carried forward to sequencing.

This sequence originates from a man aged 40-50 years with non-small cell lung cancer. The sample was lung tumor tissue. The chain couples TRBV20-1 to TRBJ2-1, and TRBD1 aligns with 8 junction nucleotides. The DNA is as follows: TGCAGTGCTTCCGACAGGGGATACAATGAGCAGTTCTTC. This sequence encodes CSASDRGYNEQFF.